Following are 25 T cell receptor beta chains from one sample sequenced in a study of T cell responses to AZD1222 COVID-19 vaccine. Repertoires were generated with immunoSEQ multiplex PCR, while TCRdb's copy carries only in-frame clones and drops some. Of roughly 120,000 clones in the sample, about 81% are singletons; the top ten hold approximately 4.6%. Source: peripheral blood, taken on day 0 of AZD1222 vaccination. The receptor set was obtained from an adult in good health.

The sample holds one count of this clone. The gene calls are TRBV9 and TRBJ2-2, with D possibly TRBD1 on 6 matching bases. Deletions cut 4 bases from V and 0 bases from J, with 10 bases between. CDR1 SGDLS and CDR2 YYNGEE come from the germline V gene. The length of the CDR3 is 15 residues. CDR3 protein: CASSTQGSNTGELFF. The CDR3 DNA reads TGTGCCAGCAGCACCCAGGGGTCGAACACCGGGGAGCTGTTTTTT.

The CDR3 region has the DNA TGTGCCAGCAGTACCATGCAGGGGGATGCGGGGGAGCTGTTTTTT. This gives the protein CASSTMQGDAGELFF. The V gene is TRBV5-4, the J gene TRBJ2-2; 7 bases fit TRBD1. The CDR3 sequence is 15 residues long. The junction had 12 bases not matched to a gene; V was cut back by 5 bases and J by 8 bases. Germline lookup yields CDR1 SGHNT and CDR2 YYREEE (reference sequence).

This clone was found a few times. The chain carries TRBV5-1 and TRBJ2-7; 12 bases are shared with TRBD2. Trimming cost V 5 bases and J 3 bases; bases outside gene matches: 6. The CDR3 runs 15 residues. CDR1 and CDR2 (germline): SGHRS, YFSETQ. This CDR3 reads CASRYLAGGGYEQYF. CDR3 sequence (DNA): TGCGCCAGCAGATATCTAGCGGGAGGGGGCTACGAGCAGTACTTC.

The table lists this clone with a count of one. The chain has TRBV28 and TRBJ2-4, with D possibly being TRBD1 (6 bases). Trimming shortened V by 8 bases and J by 0 bases, and 11 bases separated the two germline ends. This CDR3 has 14 amino acids. Germline lookup yields CDR1 MDHEN and CDR2 SYDVKM. Here the CDR3 DNA reads TGTGCCAGCCAGACGACAGGAGCCAAAAACATTCAGTACTTC. Translation gives CASQTTGAKNIQYF.

The chain recombines TRBV5-1 with TRBJ1-2; D is ambiguous. Trimming cost V 0 bases and J 5 bases, with 14 bases left between them. This CDR3 spans 15 amino acids. Germline V gives CDR1 SGHRS, CDR2 YFSETQ. In DNA, the CDR3 is TGCGCCAGCAGCTTGGCCGGCGACCACATATATGGCTACACCTTC. Translated: CASSLAGDHIYGYTF.

The CDR3 nucleotides read TGTGCCAGCAGCTTAGGACCCGACAGGTCTACAGATACGCAGTATTTT. This encodes CASSLGPDRSTDTQYF. The rearrangement joins TRBV11-3 to TRBJ2-3; possibly TRBD1 for D (6 bases). V gave up 1 base and J gave up 3 bases, with 14 bases separating them. Germline-derived CDR1 and CDR2 are SGHNT and YENEEA. The length of the CDR3 is 16 residues.

This chain connects TRBV6-5 to TRBJ1-1; unclear D gene. The germline gives CDR1 MNHEY, CDR2 SVGAGI. With 6 bases removed from V and 0 bases from J, the gap between germline ends came to 8 bases. This CDR3 has 13 amino acids. As DNA, the CDR3 is TGTGCCAGCAGCACGACGATGAACACTGAAGCTTTCTTT. This encodes CASSTTMNTEAFF.

The V and J genes are TRBV3-1 (or the pseudogene TRBV3-2) and TRBJ1-2; D is undetermined. V dropped 1 base and J dropped 1 base, with 7 bases sitting between them. The CDR3 runs 14 residues. The germline gives CDR1 LGHDT, CDR2 YNNKEL (reference sequence). CDR3 amino acids: CASSQGSGNYGYTF. The CDR3, as DNA: TGTGCCAGCAGCCAAGGATCCGGTAACTATGGCTACACCTTC.

J is TRBJ1-5 and V is TRBV5-8; 8 bases line up with TRBD1. This CDR3 is built from 15 residues. CDR1 and CDR2 from the germline V gene are SGHTS and YDEGEE. V was clipped by 3 bases and J by 6 bases; unmatched bases: 8. CDR3 sequence: CASSSGQGGRQPQHF. The CDR3, as DNA: TGTGCCAGCAGCTCCGGACAGGGAGGCCGTCAGCCCCAGCATTTT. The whole variable domain, remainder taken from reference TRBV5-8 and TRBJ1-5, is EAGVTQSPTHLIKTRGQQATLRCSPISGHTSVYWYQQALGLGLQFLLWYDEGEERNRGNFPPRFSGRQFPNYSSELNVNALELEDSALYLCASSSGQGGRQPQHFGDGTRLSIL.

This chain uses TRBV9 with TRBJ2-2; a weak D match, TRBD1 (7 bases). The CDR3 runs to 12 residues. V was pared by 7 bases and J by 7 bases, with 11 bases between. Germline V CDR1 and CDR2: SGDLS, YYNGEE. CDR3 DNA: TGTGCCAGCCGGCAGGGGGGCGGGGAGCTGTTTTTT. This sequence encodes CASRQGGGELFF.

The chain combines TRBV28 with TRBJ1-5; a possible D gene is TRBD1 (5 bases). Germline values: CDR1 MDHEN, CDR2 SYDVKM. This CDR3 is built from 15 residues. Trimming stripped 6 bases from V and 1 base from J, with 13 bases between. CDR3 sequence: CASSRPGFSNQPQHF. CDR3 nucleotides: TGTGCCAGCAGCCGGCCAGGGTTCAGCAATCAGCCCCAGCATTTT. Full variable domain (rest looked up from reference TRBV28 and TRBJ1-5): DVKVTQSSRYLVKRTGEKVFLECVQDMDHENMFWYRQDPGLGLRLIYFSYDVKMKEKGDIPEGYSVSREKKERFSLILESASTNQTSMYLCASSRPGFSNQPQHFGDGTRLSIL.

J is TRBJ1-6 and V is TRBV27; no firm D call. V dropped 4 bases and J dropped 4 bases, with 14 bases sitting between them. The CDR3 length is 16 residues. Germline V CDR1 and CDR2: MNHEY, SMNVEV (reference sequence). CDR3 in DNA: TGTGCCAGCAGTTCTCAAGGGCCTAGGTATAATTCACCCCTCCACTTT. It encodes CASSSQGPRYNSPLHF.

The gene calls are TRBV18 and TRBJ2-3, with D perhaps assigned TRBD1 or TRBD2 (5 bases each). Trimming pared 3 bases from V and 4 bases from J, leaving 17 bases between. Germline CDR1 KGHSH, CDR2 LQKENI. This CDR3 comprises 16 residues. In nucleotides, the CDR3 is TGTGCCAGCTCACCTCGGCCGGGACCCAATTCAGATACGCAGTATTTT. Protein sequence: CASSPRPGPNSDTQYF.

On this clone: The CDR3 end shows no conserved phenylalanine or tryptophan, and so a read error is likely. The DNA is left out, because the CDR3 cannot be placed on it with certainty; the CDR3 is given as TCRdb lists it. The chain uses TRBV12-5 and TRBJ1-1. The V gene's germline CDR1 is LGHNT and CDR2 FRNRAP. The CDR3 contains 8 residues when both ends are counted. The CDR3 spells CASGLGLC.

V gene TRBV6-6 combines with J gene TRBJ1-4; D ambiguous. V lost 7 bases, J lost 5 bases, and 17 bases lay in between. The CDR3 totals 15 residues. The V gene's germline CDR1 is MNHNY and CDR2 SVGAGI (reference sequence). CDR3 sequence: CASTLTSGANEKLFF. The DNA of the CDR3 is TGTGCCAGCACCCTTACCAGTGGTGCAAATGAAAAACTGTTTTTT.

This chain joins TRBV6-5 and TRBJ2-7; D may correspond to TRBD1 or TRBD2 (6 bases each). The germline V gene has CDR1 MNHEY and CDR2 SVGAGI. Trimming took 0 bases from V and 6 from J, leaving 18 bases between them. This CDR3 contains 16 residues. The CDR3 loop is CASSYSRGVPASEQYF. For the CDR3, the DNA is TGTGCCAGCAGTTACTCTAGGGGGGTCCCCGCTTCCGAGCAGTACTTC.

The V gene is TRBV7-2, the J gene TRBJ1-1; D remains ambiguous. V dropped 8 bases and J dropped 1 base, with 8 bases sitting between them. Germline loops: CDR1 SGHTA, CDR2 FQGNSA. The CDR3 runs 12 residues. The CDR3 DNA follows: TGTGCCAGCGGGTGGGCGAACACTGAAGCTTTCTTT. It encodes CASGWANTEAFF.

This chain connects TRBV28 to TRBJ1-2; TRBD1 might be the D (5 bases). Germline lookup yields CDR1 MDHEN and CDR2 SYDVKM. This CDR3 is 15 amino acids long. V dropped 4 bases and J dropped 4 bases, with 16 bases sitting between them. The CDR3 loop reads CASSSQRGGSYGYTF. In DNA, the CDR3 is TGTGCCAGCAGTTCACAAAGGGGTGGGAGCTATGGCTACACCTTC.

The table lists this clone with a few counts. The chain joins TRBV6-4 to TRBJ2-3; 7 bases map to TRBD1. The CDR3 is made up of 15 amino acids. V dropped 5 bases and J dropped 4; count of bases not matched to a gene: 9. Germline V gene data show CDR1 as MRHNA and CDR2 as SNTAGT. Here the CDR3 DNA reads TGTGCCAGCAGTACCGGGACAGCGGATCCAGATACGCAGTATTTT. Its translation: CASSTGTADPDTQYF.

In its sample, this clone was seen once. The genes are TRBV13 and TRBJ2-7, with D perhaps assigned TRBD1 or TRBD2 (5 bases each). The CDR3 runs to 14 residues. Germline CDR1 and CDR2: PRHDT and FYEKMQ (reference sequence). The V end was cut by 5 bases, the J end by 3 bases, with 14 bases between. In nucleotides, the CDR3 is TGTGCCAGCAGCCCCCGGGGACCTTACTACGAGCAGTACTTC. Amino acids: CASSPRGPYYEQYF.

This chain links TRBV3-1 (or the pseudogene TRBV3-2) with TRBJ1-1; a weak D match, TRBD1 (6 bases). This CDR3 is built from 14 residues. V shed 4 bases and J shed 2 bases, with 11 bases lying between them. From germline, CDR1 is LGHDT and CDR2 YNNKEL (reference sequence). CDR3 DNA: TGTGCCAGCAGCCGTCAACAGGGTAACACTGAAGCTTTCTTT. Translating it yields CASSRQQGNTEAFF.

Comment on this clone: Distinct nucleotide sequences in the sample also encode this CDR3. The V call is TRBV2, the J call TRBJ1-2; D call uncertain. The germline V gene encodes CDR1 SNHLY and CDR2 FYNNEI. Trimming cost V 4 bases and J 2 bases, with 8 bases left between them. The CDR3 loop spans 13 amino acids. The CDR3 nucleotides read TGTGCCAGCAGTGTTGAAGGGAACTATGGCTACACCTTC. Protein product: CASSVEGNYGYTF.

The chain couples TRBV6-5 to TRBJ2-7; D is perhaps TRBD1 or TRBD2 (5 bases each). The V gene lost 6 bases and the J gene lost 3 bases, with 15 bases spanning the gap. This CDR3 comprises 14 residues. Germline CDR1 and CDR2: MNHEY and SVGAGI. CDR3 residues: CASRDLTEGYEQYF. CDR3 coding DNA: TGTGCCAGCAGGGACTTGACAGAGGGCTACGAGCAGTACTTC.

The rearrangement joins TRBV19 to TRBJ2-3, with D perhaps TRBD1 (6 bases). V gave up 7 bases and J gave up 0 bases, with 14 bases separating them. CDR3 length: 15 residues. Germline V gives CDR1 LNHDA, CDR2 SQIVND (reference sequence). The CDR3 DNA sequence: TGTGCCAGTACGGACCAGGGACATAGCACAGATACGCAGTATTTT. The encoded protein is CASTDQGHSTDTQYF.

The rearrangement uses TRBV7-2 and TRBJ2-5; D remains ambiguous. V lost 3 bases to trimming and J lost 6 bases, with 5 bases between them. CDR1 is SGHTA and CDR2 is FQGNSA in the germline V gene. CDR3 size: 11 residues. The CDR3 sequence is CASSFGQTQYF. CDR3 coding DNA: TGTGCCAGCAGCTTCGGTCAGACCCAGTACTTC.